The rows below give T cell receptor beta chains drawn from one sample of a study of spatial heterogeneity in lung cancer. MiXCR was run by TCRdb on the 5' RACE reads, yielding one entry per CDR3 protein. This table holds tens of thousands of distinct CDR3 sequences, roughly 3% found once. The source material was PBMCs, sampled at surgery. The receptors stem from a female donor with early-stage non-small cell lung cancer. Both conserved end residues are part of each CDR3. The D gene is left open where the match is weak. The listing skips clone size in some rows; elsewhere it reads once, few, many or a size class.

v_call,d_call,clone_size,j_call,cdr3_nt,cdr3_aa
TRBV6-5,NA,many,TRBJ2-7,TGTGCCAGCAGGCCGGGCGGGACTTTGCTATCCTACGAGCAGTACTTC,CASRPGGTLLSYEQYF
TRBV19,NA,many,TRBJ1-1,TGTGCCAGTATCACAGGGACTGAAGCTTTCTTT,CASITGTEAFF
TRBV4-2,NA,many,TRBJ2-1,TGTGCCAGCAGCCAAGATTGGGAGACTCCGGACAATGAGCAGTTCTTC,CASSQDWETPDNEQFF
TRBV12-5,NA,many,TRBJ2-7,TGTGCTAGTGGGGCAGCCTACGAGCAGTACTTC,CASGAAYEQYF
TRBV28,NA,many,TRBJ1-3,TGTGCCAGCAGTCAGTCAGTGGTTTGGGGAAACACCATATATTTT,CASSQSVVWGNTIYF
TRBV24-1,TRBD1,many,TRBJ1-5,TGTGCCACCAGCCGACAGGGTGCTCAGCCCCAGCATTTT,CATSRQGAQPQHF
TRBV7-3,NA,NA,TRBJ2-1,TGTGCCAGCAGTCAAGGGGGATCCTACAATGAGCAGTTCTTC,CASSQGGSYNEQFF
TRBV29-1,TRBD2,medium-sized,TRBJ2-5,TGCAGCGCCCTCAGAGCGGGGCAAGAGACCCAGTACTTC,CSALRAGQETQYF
TRBV5-1,NA,NA,TRBJ2-1,TGCGCCAGCAGCTTGCGCCGGGGGCCGTACAATGAGCAGTTCTTC,CASSLRRGPYNEQFF
TRBV7-8,TRBD2,many,TRBJ2-5,TGTGCCAGCAGCCCTCTGGGCGGGAGAGAGACCCAGTACTTC,CASSPLGGRETQYF
TRBV20-1,NA,medium-sized,TRBJ1-1,TGCAGTGCTAGAGTTTGGGATGGCACTGAAGCTTTCTTT,CSARVWDGTEAFF
TRBV20-1,NA,many,TRBJ2-7,TGCAGTGCTAGACAGGGCTACGAGCAGTACTTC,CSARQGYEQYF
TRBV6-1,NA,many,TRBJ1-1,TGTGCCAGCAGTGAAGGGGCACAGATCACTGAAGCTTTCTTT,CASSEGAQITEAFF
TRBV27,TRBD2,many,TRBJ2-1,TGTGCCAGCAGTACCTCTGGGACTAGCGGGAGGGTTTTCGGAGAGCAGTTCTTC,CASSTSGTSGRVFGEQFF
TRBV13,NA,NA,TRBJ1-1,TGTGCCAGCAGCCCCCGCCCAGATGGGGCTTTCTTT,CASSPRPDGAFF
TRBV7-6,NA,many,TRBJ2-1,TGTGCCAGCAGCTTACCCCTTAAGGGTAATGAGCAGTTCTTC,CASSLPLKGNEQFF
TRBV28,NA,many,TRBJ2-7,TGTGCCAGCAGTTTCACCTGGGGGGCGAGCTCCTACGAGCAGTACTTC,CASSFTWGASSYEQYF
TRBV9,TRBD2,many,TRBJ2-1,TGTGCCAGCAGCGTAGAGGCCCTGACTAGCGGGAGTCTGGGGGGATTTTACAATGAGCAGTTCTTC,CASSVEALTSGSLGGFYNEQFF
TRBV6-2/TRBV6-3,NA,many,TRBJ2-7,TGTGCCAGCAGTTACTCGCCACAAACCTACGAGCAGTACTTC,CASSYSPQTYEQYF
TRBV11-2,NA,NA,TRBJ1-1,TGTGCCAGCAGCTCACCCGATTTCAGAGGGACGGGGAACACTGAAGCTTTCTTT,CASSSPDFRGTGNTEAFF